A single sample is the source of the 27 T cell receptor beta chains below, sequenced in a study of blood T cells in healthy people across ages (dated by TCRdb to the mid-2010s). Library preparation was by 5' RACE. For sequencing, an Illumina HiSeq 2500 was employed. A second PCR of roughly 6 to 11 cycles was performed with a sample-barcoded 5' primer and a J-beta primer mix. TCRdb ran its own pipeline on the public reads, namely fastp trimming at Q25 and MiXCR clone calling, and kept in-frame beta chains. CDR3 protein sequences are deduplicated, and each keeps its most common genes and DNA. The sample table contains over 1,200,000 distinct CDR3 sequences; only one count was recorded for roughly 64% of them. 6.5% to 8.5% of the sample is taken by the ten largest. Sequenced: blood. The source of these receptors is a man aged 18 to 30 in good health.

As concerns this clonotype: This may be a read error: a much more frequent sequence differs by one nucleotide. This sequence joins TRBV12-3 or TRBV12-4 and TRBJ2-7, with D possibly being TRBD2 (5 bases). The CDR3 is 12 amino acids. Trimming stripped 7 bases from V and 2 bases from J, with 9 bases between. The CDR3: CASNSGTYEQYF. Written as DNA, the CDR3 is TGTGCCAGCAACTCCGGGACCTACGAGCAGTACTTC.

A single count supports this clonotype. The gene calls are TRBV28 and TRBJ1-6; 12 bases map to TRBD1. Germline assignment: CDR1 MDHEN and CDR2 SYDVKM. This CDR3 comprises 16 residues. Losses at the gene ends were 6 bases for V and 9 bases for J; bases not matched to a gene: 9. As DNA, the CDR3 is TGTGCCAGCAGGGCTCCTGGGACAGGGGGCGGTTCACCCCTCCACTTT. This codes for CASRAPGTGGGSPLHF.

This chain connects TRBV6-5 to TRBJ2-1; no definite D call. V gave up 8 bases and J gave up 0 bases, with 11 bases separating them. The CDR3 contains 14 residues. Germline values: CDR1 MNHEY, CDR2 SVGAGI. CDR3 region: CASSAGLSYNEQFF. In DNA, the CDR3 is TGTGCCAGCTCGGCAGGTCTCTCCTACAATGAGCAGTTCTTC.

The chain's CDR3 is CASSQAKRDGEQYF. In DNA, the CDR3 is TGTGCCAGCAGCCAAGCAAAGCGAGACGGGGAGCAGTACTTC. J is TRBJ2-5 and V is TRBV3-1; weak D call: TRBD2 (5 bases). Trimming stripped 1 base from V and 11 bases from J, with 17 bases between. Looked up from germline, CDR1 is LGHDT and CDR2 is YNNKEL (reference sequence). The CDR3 sequence is 14 residues long.

This chain links TRBV6-5 with TRBJ2-1, with TRBD2 identical over 11 bases. Germline V gives CDR1 MNHEY, CDR2 SVGAGI. The CDR3 has 18 amino acids. V lost 0 bases to trimming and J lost 5 bases; unmatched junction nucleotides: 9. DNA for the CDR3: TGTGCCAGCAGTTACTCGAACCCCTCTAGCGGGGGGCACAATGAGCAGTTCTTC. It translates to CASSYSNPSSGGHNEQFF.

In its sample, this clonotype was seen a few times. The rearrangement joins TRBV4-2 to TRBJ2-2; D unclear. V dropped 4 bases and J dropped 6 bases, with 15 bases sitting between them. Germline V CDR1 and CDR2: LGHNA, YNFKEQ. The CDR3 consists of 15 residues. The CDR3 here is CASSPRSLVPGELFF. The CDR3 coding sequence is TGTGCCAGCAGCCCTCGGTCCCTAGTCCCCGGGGAGCTGTTTTTT.

The table lists this clonotype with a few counts. This chain joins TRBV7-7 and TRBJ2-1; the D is unclear. This CDR3 has 12 residues. Germline V gene data show CDR1 as SSHAT and CDR2 as FNYEAQ (reference sequence). Deletions cut 5 bases from V and 8 bases from J, with 10 bases between. This CDR3 is CASSANGDEQFF. The DNA of the CDR3 is TGTGCCAGCAGCGCCAATGGGGATGAGCAGTTCTTC.

The CDR3 sequence: CASSPVGRRQETQYF. The DNA for the CDR3 is TGTGCCAGCAGCCCCGTCGGGCGCCGCCAAGAGACCCAGTACTTC. The chain joins TRBV7-9 to TRBJ2-5; no reliable D call. The germline gives CDR1 SEHNR, CDR2 FQNEAQ (reference sequence). V was clipped by 5 bases and J by 1 base, with 14 bases between them. The CDR3 is 15 residues long.

This chain joins TRBV10-3 and TRBJ2-3, with D perhaps TRBD1 (5 bases). The CDR3 spans 13 residues. V gave up 4 bases and J gave up 0 bases, with 5 bases separating them. The germline V gene encodes CDR1 ENHRY and CDR2 SYGVKD. The CDR3 DNA follows: TGTGCCATCAGTGGGACAAGCACAGATACGCAGTATTTT. This encodes CAISGTSTDTQYF.

The chain is built from TRBV4-1 and TRBJ2-4; TRBD2 might be the D (7 bases). Judging by the DNA end, TRBJ2-7 fits better; the J call may be wrong. The length of the CDR3 is 15 residues. Germline V gene lookup returns CDR1 MGHRA and CDR2 YSYEKL. CDR3 protein: CASSPLAGAGYEQYF. The CDR3 DNA is TGCGCCAGCAGCCCGCTGGCGGGGGCCGGTTACGAGCAGTACTTC.

This sequence joins TRBV10-3 and TRBJ2-3, with D hard to call. The CDR3 has 15 amino acids. The germline V gene has CDR1 ENHRY and CDR2 SYGVKD. V was pared by 4 bases and J by 1 base, with 12 bases between. The CDR3 spells CAISAFRGGTDTQYF. CDR3 bases: TGTGCCATCAGTGCCTTCCGCGGAGGCACAGATACGCAGTATTTT.

This chain's CDR3 is CSVVGDSGGETQYF. The CDR3 nucleotides are TGCAGCGTTGTGGGGGACTCAGGGGGGGAGACCCAGTACTTC. This chain links TRBV29-1 with TRBJ2-5, with TRBD1 as a possible D gene (7 bases). V was cut by 4 bases and J by 5 bases, with 17 bases left in between. The CDR3 runs to 14 residues. CDR1 is SQVTM, CDR2 ANQGSEA, per germline.

V usage is TRBV5-4 and J usage is TRBJ2-3; 7 bases agree with TRBD2. The CDR3 is made up of 14 amino acids. CDR1 is SGHNT, CDR2 YYREEE, per germline (reference sequence). The V segment lost 5 bases and the J segment 4 bases; nucleotides outside the gene matches: 7. The CDR3 nucleotides are TGTGCCAGCAGGTCGAGGGAGGGCTCAGATACGCAGTATTTT. Its protein product is CASRSREGSDTQYF.

The chain has TRBV12-3 or TRBV12-4 and TRBJ2-1, with 7 bases lining up with TRBD2. The CDR3 loop spans 15 amino acids. The ends lost 6 bases at V and 13 bases at J; junction bases unmatched: 18. The CDR3 coding sequence is TGTGCCAGCAGAACCGGGACCAGCGGGGCCTGGTTACAGTTCTTC. This encodes CASRTGTSGAWLQFF.

The chain links TRBV4-3 to TRBJ1-1; D may be TRBD1 (5 bases). The CDR3 contains 18 residues. The V end lost 0 bases, the J end lost 0 bases, and 17 bases lay between the germline ends. Germline V CDR1 and CDR2: LGHNA, YSLEER. This CDR3 is CASSQERYGTYMNTEAFF. CDR3 coding DNA: TGCGCCAGCAGCCAAGAAAGGTACGGGACCTACATGAACACTGAAGCTTTCTTT.

The sample holds a few counts of this clonotype. This chain links TRBV6-2 or TRBV6-3 with TRBJ2-7; TRBD1 matches 7 bases. Trimming took 7 bases from V and 3 from J; bases not matched to a gene: 3. Germline CDR1 reads MNHEY; CDR2 reads SVGEGT. The CDR3 runs 12 residues. The CDR3 here is CASKRDSYEQYF. The CDR3 DNA reads as TGTGCCAGCAAACGGGACAGCTACGAGCAGTACTTC.

The chain has TRBV5-1 and TRBJ2-1; 10 bases are a match to TRBD2. J gave up 15 bases and V 2 bases, and 5 bases lay outside the gene matches. Germline CDR1 reads SGHRS; CDR2 reads YFSETQ. The CDR3 loop spans 12 amino acids. The CDR3 region has the DNA TGCGCCAGCAGCTTAGCGGGAGGGCCTTGGTTCTTC. It translates to CASSLAGGPWFF.

V usage is TRBV2 and J usage is TRBJ2-3; 10 nucleotides align to TRBD2. With V trimmed by 6 bases and J by 2 bases, 11 bases remained unmatched. Germline CDR1 is SNHLY and CDR2 is FYNNEI. The CDR3 length is 17 residues. The CDR3 reads CASRGLARILSTDTQYF. DNA of the CDR3: TGTGCCAGCAGGGGACTAGCGCGGATTTTGTCCACAGATACGCAGTATTTT.

This chain connects TRBV20-1 to TRBJ1-1; D may be TRBD1 (5 bases). This CDR3 is built from 15 residues. V was pared by 1 base and J by 0 bases, with 12 bases between. Looked up from germline, CDR1 is DFQATT and CDR2 is SNEGSKA (reference sequence). In DNA form, the CDR3 reads TGCAGTGCTAGAGGATCTGGGGGACTGAACACTGAAGCTTTCTTT. Translated, it gives CSARGSGGLNTEAFF.

On this clonotype: At one end the junction does not follow the germline gene, possibly because of a read error. The chain couples TRBV20-1 to TRBJ2-4, with 8 positions matching TRBD1. The J call is in doubt because the DNA end fits TRBJ2-7 better. The CDR3 sequence is 16 residues long. The V gene's germline CDR1 is DFQATT and CDR2 SNEGSKA (reference sequence). CDR3 DNA: TGCAATGCTGGCCTAGTCTGGACAGGGAGCTCCTACGAGCAGTACTTC. This codes for CNAGLVWTGSSYEQYF.

This clonotype turned up a few times. The gene calls are TRBV27 and TRBJ2-1, with D hard to call. The DNA end is more similar to TRBJ2-7, so the J call may be wrong. Germline-derived CDR1 and CDR2 are MNHEY and SMNVEV (reference sequence). The CDR3 extends over 16 amino acids. The CDR3 reads CASSLSRSSSYNEQYF. Written as DNA, the CDR3 is TGTGCCAGCAGTTTGTCCAGGTCGAGCTCCTACAATGAGCAGTACTTC.

The rearrangement joins TRBV27 to TRBJ2-7; no firm D call. The V end lost 6 bases, the J end lost 4 bases, and 16 bases lay between the germline ends. The CDR3 totals 14 residues. Germline lookup yields CDR1 MNHEY and CDR2 SMNVEV (reference sequence). The CDR3 spells CASSSYRVLYEQYF. CDR3 DNA: TGTGCCAGCAGCTCCTACCGGGTCCTTTACGAGCAGTACTTC.

The chain employs TRBV5-4 and TRBJ2-4; possibly TRBD1 or TRBD2 for D (5 bases each). The CDR3 covers 15 residues. CDR1 and CDR2 (germline): SGHNT, YYREEE (reference sequence). V lost 2 bases, J lost 13 bases, and 22 bases lay in between. The CDR3 nucleotides are TGTGCCAGCAGCTTAAAGGACAACCCTACGTGGGAGCAGTACTTC. This gives the protein CASSLKDNPTWEQYF. Combining the CDR3 with reference TRBV5-4 and TRBJ2-4 gives the whole variable domain ETGVTQSPTHLIKTRGQQVTLRCSSQSGHNTVSWYQQALGQGPQFIFQYYREEENGRGNFPPRFSGLQFPNYSSELNVNALELDDSALYLCASSLKDNPTWEQYFGAGTRLSVL.

This chain uses TRBV6-2 or TRBV6-3 with TRBJ2-7; 8 bases agree with TRBD2. V lost 6 bases to trimming and J lost 5 bases; unmatched junction nucleotides: 6. Per the germline V gene, CDR1 is MNHEY and CDR2 is SVGEGT. The CDR3 length is 13 residues. CDR3 protein: CASRRSGGDEQYF. DNA of the CDR3: TGTGCCAGCAGACGTTCGGGGGGGGACGAGCAGTACTTC.

This clonotype was seen more than once but under ten times. The rearrangement uses TRBV4-2 and TRBJ2-1; D tentatively reads TRBD1 or TRBD2 (5 bases each). Germline CDR1 and CDR2: LGHNA and YNFKEQ. The V gene lost 4 bases and the J gene lost 10 bases, with 11 bases spanning the gap. The CDR3 sequence is 12 residues long. The CDR3 loop reads CASSPGRREQFF. The CDR3 DNA sequence: TGTGCCAGCAGCCCGGGACGTCGAGAGCAGTTCTTC.

The chain uses TRBV5-1 and TRBJ2-3, with D tentatively TRBD1 (5 bases). Trimming left V 6 bases short and J 3 bases short, with 8 bases between. Germline CDR1 and CDR2: SGHRS and YFSETQ. This CDR3 region has 12 residues. The CDR3 bases are TGCGCCAGCAAGAAGGGGACAGATACGCAGTATTTT. Translation: CASKKGTDTQYF.

J is TRBJ2-4 and V is TRBV5-6, with D maybe TRBD1 (6 bases). The better agreement between TRBJ2-5 and the DNA end casts doubt on the J call. The CDR3 runs to 16 residues. The germline V gene has CDR1 SGHDT and CDR2 YYEEEE. DNA of the CDR3: TGTGCCAGCAGCTTGTTCCGGACTCCAAGGGGGGAGACCCAGTACTTC. Protein product: CASSLFRTPRGETQYF.